This entry is about one T cell receptor beta chain. PCR involved 60 Vbeta and 13 Jbeta primers. Produced via immunoSEQ multiplex PCR; TCRdb's table is partial and in-frame only. The sample carries about 140,000 clones, 75% to 85% recorded once. Donors consisted of healthy bone marrow donors. V lost 6 bases and J 5 bases, leaving 19 bases between the germline ends. Germline V lookup: CDR1 SGHTA, CDR2 FQGNSA. There are 15 residues in the CDR3. This record belongs to a study of cytomegalovirus exposure and HLA in healthy donors. The sequencing input was PBMCs. The gene calls are TRBV7-2 and TRBJ1-2; TRBD1 might be the D (6 bases). The TCR sequence derives from a man aged 40-49 years in good health and CMV-seronegative. The CDR3 sequence: CASSLMHRASYGYTF. The CDR3 bases are TGTGCCAGCAGTCTCATGCACAGGGCCAGTTATGGCTACACCTTC.